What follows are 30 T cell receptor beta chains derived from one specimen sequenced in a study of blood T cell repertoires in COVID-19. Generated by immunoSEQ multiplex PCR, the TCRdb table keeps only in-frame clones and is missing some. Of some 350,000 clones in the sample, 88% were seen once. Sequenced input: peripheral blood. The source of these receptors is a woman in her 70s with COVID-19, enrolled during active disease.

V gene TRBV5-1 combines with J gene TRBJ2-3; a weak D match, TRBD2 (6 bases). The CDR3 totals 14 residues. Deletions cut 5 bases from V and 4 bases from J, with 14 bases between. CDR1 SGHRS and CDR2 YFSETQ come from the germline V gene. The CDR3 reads CASRGGKLPDTQYF. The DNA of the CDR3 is TGCGCCAGCAGGGGGGGAAAATTGCCAGATACGCAGTATTTT.

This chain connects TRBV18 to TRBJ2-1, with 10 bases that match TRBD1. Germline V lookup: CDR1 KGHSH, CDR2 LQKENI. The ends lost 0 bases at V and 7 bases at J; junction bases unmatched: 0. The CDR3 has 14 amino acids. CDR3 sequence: CASSPPGQGNEQFF. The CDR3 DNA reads TGTGCCAGCTCACCACCGGGACAGGGGAATGAGCAGTTCTTC.

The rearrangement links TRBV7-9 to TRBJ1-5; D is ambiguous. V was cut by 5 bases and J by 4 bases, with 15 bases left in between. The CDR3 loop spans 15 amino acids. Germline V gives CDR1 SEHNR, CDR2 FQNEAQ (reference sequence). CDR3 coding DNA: TGTGCCAGCAGCCCTGGTGGCGGGGTTAATCAGCCCCAGCATTTT. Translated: CASSPGGGVNQPQHF.

The CDR3 reads CASSPPGTGAGGAFF. The CDR3 coding sequence is TGTGCCAGCAGCCCTCCCGGGACAGGGGCGGGGGGAGCTTTCTTT. This chain uses TRBV3-1 (or the pseudogene TRBV3-2) with TRBJ1-1, with 10 positions matching TRBD1. The CDR3 is 15 residues long. Per the germline V gene, CDR1 is LGHDT and CDR2 is YNNKEL (reference sequence). The V segment lost 4 bases and the J segment 10 bases; nucleotides outside the gene matches: 12.

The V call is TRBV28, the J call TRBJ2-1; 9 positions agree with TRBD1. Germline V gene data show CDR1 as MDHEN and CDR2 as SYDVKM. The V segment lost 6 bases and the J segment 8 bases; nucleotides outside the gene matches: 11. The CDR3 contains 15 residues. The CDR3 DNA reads TGTGCCAGCAGCTCGCGGGACAGGGCCCCCGATGAGCAGTTCTTC. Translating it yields CASSSRDRAPDEQFF.

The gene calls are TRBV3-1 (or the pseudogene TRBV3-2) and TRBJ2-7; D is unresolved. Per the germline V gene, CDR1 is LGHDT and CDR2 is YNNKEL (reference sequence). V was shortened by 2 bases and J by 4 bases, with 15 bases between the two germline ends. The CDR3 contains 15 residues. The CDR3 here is CASSQHPHPYYEQYF. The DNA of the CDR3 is TGTGCCAGCAGCCAACACCCTCACCCCTATTACGAGCAGTACTTC.

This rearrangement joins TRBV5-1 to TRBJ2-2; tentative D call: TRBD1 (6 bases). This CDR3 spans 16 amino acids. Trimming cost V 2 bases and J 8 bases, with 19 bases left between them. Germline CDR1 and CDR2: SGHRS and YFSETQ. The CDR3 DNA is TGCGCCAGCAGCTTCCAACCAGACCGGGACAAGGGGGAGCTGTTTTTT. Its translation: CASSFQPDRDKGELFF. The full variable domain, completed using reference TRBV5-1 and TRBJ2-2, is KAGVTQTPRYLIKTRGQQVTLSCSPISGHRSVSWYQQTPGQGLQFLFEYFSETQRNKGNFPGRFSGRQFSNSRSEMNVSTLELGDSALYLCASSFQPDRDKGELFFGEGSRLTVL.

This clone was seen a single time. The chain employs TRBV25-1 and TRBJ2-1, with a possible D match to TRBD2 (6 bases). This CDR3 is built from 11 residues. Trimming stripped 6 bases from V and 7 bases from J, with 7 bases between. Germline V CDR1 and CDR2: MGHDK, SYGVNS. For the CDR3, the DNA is TGTGCCAGCAGCCGGGGGAATGAGCAGTTCTTC. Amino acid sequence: CASSRGNEQFF.

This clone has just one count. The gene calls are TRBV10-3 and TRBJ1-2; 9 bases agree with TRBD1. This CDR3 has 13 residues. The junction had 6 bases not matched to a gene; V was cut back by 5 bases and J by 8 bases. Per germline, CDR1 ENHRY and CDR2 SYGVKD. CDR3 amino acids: CAISSTGGGGYTF. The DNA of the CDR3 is TGTGCCATCAGTTCAACAGGGGGCGGCGGCTACACCTTC.

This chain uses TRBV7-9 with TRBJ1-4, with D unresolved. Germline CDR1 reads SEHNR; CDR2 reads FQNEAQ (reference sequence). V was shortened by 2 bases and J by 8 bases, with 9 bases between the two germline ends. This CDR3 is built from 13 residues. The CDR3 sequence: CASSLWEKEKLFF. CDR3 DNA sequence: TGTGCCAGCAGCTTATGGGAGAAAGAAAAACTGTTTTTT.

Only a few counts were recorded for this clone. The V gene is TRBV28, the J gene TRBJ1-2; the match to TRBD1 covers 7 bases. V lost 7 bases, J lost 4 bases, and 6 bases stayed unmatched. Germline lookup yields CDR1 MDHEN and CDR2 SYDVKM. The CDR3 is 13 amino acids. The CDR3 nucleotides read TGTGCCAGCATTCGAGGGGGCAGCTATGGCTACACCTTC. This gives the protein CASIRGGSYGYTF.

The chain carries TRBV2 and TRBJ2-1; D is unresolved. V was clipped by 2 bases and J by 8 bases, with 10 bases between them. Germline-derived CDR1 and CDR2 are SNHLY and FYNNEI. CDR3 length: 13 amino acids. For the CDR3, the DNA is TGTGCCAGCAGTGAATCCCTAAACTATGAGCAGTTCTTC. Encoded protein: CASSESLNYEQFF.

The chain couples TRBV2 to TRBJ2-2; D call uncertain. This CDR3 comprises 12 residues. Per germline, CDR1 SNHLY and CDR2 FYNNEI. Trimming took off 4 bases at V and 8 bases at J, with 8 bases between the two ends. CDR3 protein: CASSVPGGELFF. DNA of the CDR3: TGTGCCAGCAGTGTACCCGGGGGGGAGCTGTTTTTT.

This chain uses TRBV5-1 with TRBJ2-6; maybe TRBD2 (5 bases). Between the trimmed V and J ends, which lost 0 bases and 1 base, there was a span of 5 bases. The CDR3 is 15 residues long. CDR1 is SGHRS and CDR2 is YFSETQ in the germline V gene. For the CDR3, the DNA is TGCGCCAGCAGCTTGGCGGGATCTGGGGCCAACGTCCTGACTTTC. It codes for CASSLAGSGANVLTF.

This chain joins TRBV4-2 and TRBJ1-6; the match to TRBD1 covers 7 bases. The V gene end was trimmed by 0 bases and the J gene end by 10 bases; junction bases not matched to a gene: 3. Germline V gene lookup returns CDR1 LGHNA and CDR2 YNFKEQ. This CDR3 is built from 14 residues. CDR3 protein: CASSQEGGRSPLHF. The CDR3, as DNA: TGTGCCAGCAGCCAAGAAGGGGGCAGGTCACCCCTCCACTTT.

CDR3 loop: CASSPRKYTGELFF. CDR3 coding DNA: TGTGCCAGCAGTCCCAGGAAGTACACCGGGGAGCTGTTTTTT. This chain joins TRBV2 and TRBJ2-2; no firm D call. Germline lookup yields CDR1 SNHLY and CDR2 FYNNEI. The V end was cut by 5 bases, the J end by 3 bases, with 10 bases between. The CDR3 runs 14 residues.

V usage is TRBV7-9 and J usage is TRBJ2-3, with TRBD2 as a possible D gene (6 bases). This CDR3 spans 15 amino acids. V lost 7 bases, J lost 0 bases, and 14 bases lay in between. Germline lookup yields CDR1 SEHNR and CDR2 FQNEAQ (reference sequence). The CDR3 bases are TGTGCCAGCAACTCGGGGGTTGGGAGCACAGATACGCAGTATTTT. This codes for CASNSGVGSTDTQYF.

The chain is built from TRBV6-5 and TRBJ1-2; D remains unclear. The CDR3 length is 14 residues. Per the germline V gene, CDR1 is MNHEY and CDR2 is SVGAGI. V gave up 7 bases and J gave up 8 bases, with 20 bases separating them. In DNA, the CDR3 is TGTGCCAGCACTTCCCCCGGGTTCCCCAAGGGCTACACCTTC. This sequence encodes CASTSPGFPKGYTF.

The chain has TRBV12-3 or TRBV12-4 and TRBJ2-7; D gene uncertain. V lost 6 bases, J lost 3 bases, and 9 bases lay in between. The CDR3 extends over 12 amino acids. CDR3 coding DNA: TGTGCCAGCAGGTCCAGCGTCTACGAGCAGTACTTC. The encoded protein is CASRSSVYEQYF.

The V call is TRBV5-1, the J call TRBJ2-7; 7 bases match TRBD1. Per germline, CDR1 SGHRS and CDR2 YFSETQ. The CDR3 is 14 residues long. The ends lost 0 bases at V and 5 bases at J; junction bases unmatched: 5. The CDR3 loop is CASSLGQQGDEQYF. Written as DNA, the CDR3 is TGCGCCAGCAGCTTGGGGCAGCAGGGGGACGAGCAGTACTTC.

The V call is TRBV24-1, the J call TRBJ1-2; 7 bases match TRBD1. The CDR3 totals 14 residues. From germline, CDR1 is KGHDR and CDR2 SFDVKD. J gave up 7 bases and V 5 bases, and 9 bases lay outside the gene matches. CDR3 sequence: CATSVGRAGGGYTF. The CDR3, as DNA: TGTGCCACCAGTGTGGGCCGGGCAGGGGGTGGCTACACCTTC.

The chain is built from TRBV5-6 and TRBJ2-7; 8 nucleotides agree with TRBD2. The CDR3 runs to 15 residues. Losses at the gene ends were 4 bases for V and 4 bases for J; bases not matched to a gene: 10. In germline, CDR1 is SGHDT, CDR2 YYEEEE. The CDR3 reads CASSRRRGEVYEQYF. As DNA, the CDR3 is TGTGCCAGCAGCCGGAGGCGGGGGGAAGTATACGAGCAGTACTTC.

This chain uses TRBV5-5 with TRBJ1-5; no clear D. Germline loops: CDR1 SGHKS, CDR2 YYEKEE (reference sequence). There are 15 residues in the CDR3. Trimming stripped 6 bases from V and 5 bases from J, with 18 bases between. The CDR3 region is CASTLSSTGDQPQHF. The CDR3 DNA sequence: TGTGCCAGCACCCTATCGTCGACCGGAGATCAGCCCCAGCATTTT.

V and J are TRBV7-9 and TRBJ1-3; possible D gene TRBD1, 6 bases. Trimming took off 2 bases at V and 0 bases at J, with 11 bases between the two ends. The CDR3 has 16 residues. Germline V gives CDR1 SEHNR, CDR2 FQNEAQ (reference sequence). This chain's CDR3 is CASSLLGGFSGNTIYF. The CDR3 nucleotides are TGTGCCAGCAGCTTACTAGGGGGTTTCTCTGGAAACACCATATATTTT.

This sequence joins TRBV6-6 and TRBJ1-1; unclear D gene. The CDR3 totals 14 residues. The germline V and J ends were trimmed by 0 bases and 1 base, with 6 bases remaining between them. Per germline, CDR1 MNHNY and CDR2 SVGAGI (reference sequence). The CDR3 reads CASSYSFRNTEAFF. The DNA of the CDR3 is TGTGCCAGCAGTTACTCTTTCCGGAACACTGAAGCTTTCTTT.

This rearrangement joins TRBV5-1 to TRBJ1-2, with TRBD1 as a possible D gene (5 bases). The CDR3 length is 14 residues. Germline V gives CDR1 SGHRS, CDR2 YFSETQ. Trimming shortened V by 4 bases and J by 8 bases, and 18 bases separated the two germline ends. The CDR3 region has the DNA TGCGCCAGCAGCCCCTCACAGGATCGCAGCGGCTACACCTTC. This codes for CASSPSQDRSGYTF.

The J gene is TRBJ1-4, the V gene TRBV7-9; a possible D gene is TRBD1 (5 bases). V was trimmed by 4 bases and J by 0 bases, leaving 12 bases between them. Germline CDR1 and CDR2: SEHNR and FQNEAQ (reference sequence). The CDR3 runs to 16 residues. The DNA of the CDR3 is TGTGCCAGCAGCTCCGGACAATCAACAACTAATGAAAAACTGTTTTTT. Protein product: CASSSGQSTTNEKLFF.

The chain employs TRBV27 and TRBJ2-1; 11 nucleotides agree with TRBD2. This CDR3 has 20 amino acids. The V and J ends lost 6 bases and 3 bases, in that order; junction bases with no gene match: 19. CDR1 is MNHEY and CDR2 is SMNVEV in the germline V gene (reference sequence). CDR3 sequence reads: CASRSGTGRLAGGNYNEQFF. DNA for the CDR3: TGTGCCAGCAGGTCCGGGACAGGGAGGCTAGCGGGGGGAAACTACAATGAGCAGTTCTTC.

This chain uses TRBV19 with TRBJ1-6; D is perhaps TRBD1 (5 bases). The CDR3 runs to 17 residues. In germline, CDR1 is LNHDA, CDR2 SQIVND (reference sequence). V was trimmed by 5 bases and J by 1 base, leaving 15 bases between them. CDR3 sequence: CASSLLGAASYNSPLHF. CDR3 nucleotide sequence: TGTGCCAGTAGTCTGCTTGGGGCTGCATCCTATAATTCACCCCTCCACTTT.

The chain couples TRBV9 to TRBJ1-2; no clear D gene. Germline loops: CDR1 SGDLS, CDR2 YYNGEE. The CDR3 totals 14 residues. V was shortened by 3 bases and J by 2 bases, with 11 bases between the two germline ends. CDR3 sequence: CASSGYSTNYGYTF. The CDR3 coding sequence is TGTGCCAGCAGCGGTTACAGTACCAACTATGGCTACACCTTC.